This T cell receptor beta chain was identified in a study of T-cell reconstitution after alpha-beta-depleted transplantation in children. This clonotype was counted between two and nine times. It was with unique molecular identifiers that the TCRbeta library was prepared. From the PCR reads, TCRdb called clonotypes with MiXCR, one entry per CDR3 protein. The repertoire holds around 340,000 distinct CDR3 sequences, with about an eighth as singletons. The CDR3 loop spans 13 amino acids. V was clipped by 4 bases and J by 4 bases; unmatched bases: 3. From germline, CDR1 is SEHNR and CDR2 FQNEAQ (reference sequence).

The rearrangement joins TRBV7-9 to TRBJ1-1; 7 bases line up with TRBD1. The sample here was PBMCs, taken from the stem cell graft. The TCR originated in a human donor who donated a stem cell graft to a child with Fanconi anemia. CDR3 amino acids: CASSSSGGTEAFF. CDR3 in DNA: TGTGCCAGCAGCTCATCAGGGGGCACTGAAGCTTTCTTT.